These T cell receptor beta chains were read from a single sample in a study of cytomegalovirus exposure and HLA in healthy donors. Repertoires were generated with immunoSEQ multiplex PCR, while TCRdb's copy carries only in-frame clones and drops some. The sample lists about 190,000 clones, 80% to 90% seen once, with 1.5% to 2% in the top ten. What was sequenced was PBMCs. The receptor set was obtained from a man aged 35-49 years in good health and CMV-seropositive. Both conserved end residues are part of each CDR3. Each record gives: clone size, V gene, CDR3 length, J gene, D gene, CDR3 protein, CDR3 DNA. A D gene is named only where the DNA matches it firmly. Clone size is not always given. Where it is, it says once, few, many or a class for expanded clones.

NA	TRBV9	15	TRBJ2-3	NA	CASSVGPGNRDTQYF	TGTGCCAGCAGCGTAGGACCCGGGAATAGGGATACGCAGTATTTT
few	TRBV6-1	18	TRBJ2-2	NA	CASSEVYVGHSNTGELFF	TGTGCCAGCAGTGAAGTATATGTAGGACACTCGAACACCGGGGAGCTGTTTTTT
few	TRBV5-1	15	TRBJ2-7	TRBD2	CASSSDGTSVYEQYF	TGCGCCAGCAGCTCCGACGGGACTAGCGTTTACGAGCAGTACTTC
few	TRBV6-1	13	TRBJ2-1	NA	CASSEPAYNEQFF	TGTGCCAGCAGTGAACCAGCGTACAATGAGCAGTTCTTC
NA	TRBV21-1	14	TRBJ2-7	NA	CASRSGSPAYEQYF	TGTGCCAGCAGAAGCGGGAGCCCCGCCTACGAGCAGTACTTC
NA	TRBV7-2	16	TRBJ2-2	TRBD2	CASSPSTGLAALELFF	TGTGCCAGCAGCCCCTCAACCGGACTAGCGGCCTTGGAGCTGTTTTTT
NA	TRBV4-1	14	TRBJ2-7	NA	CASSHAGSSYEQYF	TGCGCCAGCAGCCACGCCGGGTCCTCCTACGAGCAGTACTTC
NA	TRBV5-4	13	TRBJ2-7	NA	CASSPTDSYEQYF	TGTGCCAGCAGCCCTACCGATTCCTACGAGCAGTACTTC
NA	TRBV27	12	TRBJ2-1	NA	CASSNRDNEQFF	TGTGCCAGCAGTAACAGGGATAATGAGCAGTTCTTC
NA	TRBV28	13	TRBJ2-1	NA	CASSSNPQGWQFF	TGTGCCAGCAGTTCAAATCCCCAGGGGTGGCAGTTCTTC
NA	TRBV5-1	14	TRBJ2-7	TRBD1	CASKDRARAYEQYF	TGCGCCAGCAAAGACAGGGCGAGGGCCTACGAGCAGTACTTC
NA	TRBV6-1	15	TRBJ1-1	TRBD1	CASSGTGAPNTEAFF	TGTGCCAGCAGTGGGACAGGGGCCCCGAACACTGAAGCTTTCTTT
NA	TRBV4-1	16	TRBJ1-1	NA	CASSQDLGRGKTEAFF	TGCGCCAGCAGCCAAGATTTGGGCAGGGGAAAGACTGAAGCTTTCTTT
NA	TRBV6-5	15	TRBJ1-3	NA	CASSSTGFSGNTIYF	TGTGCCAGCAGTTCTACAGGGTTTTCTGGAAACACCATATATTTT
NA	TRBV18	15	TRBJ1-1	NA	CASSPRDIWNTEAFF	TGTGCCAGCTCACCACGGGACATTTGGAACACTGAAGCTTTCTTT
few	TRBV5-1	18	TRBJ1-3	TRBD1	CASSSKPGQQPSGNTIYF	TGCGCCAGCAGCTCGAAACCGGGACAGCAGCCCTCTGGAAACACCATATATTTT
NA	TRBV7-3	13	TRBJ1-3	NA	CASSQGSGNTIYF	TGTGCCAGCAGCCAGGGGTCTGGAAACACCATATATTTT
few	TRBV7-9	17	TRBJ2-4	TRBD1	CASSAFTGGYSKNSQYF	TGTGCCAGCAGCGCTTTTACAGGGGGCTATAGCAAAAACAGTCAGTACTTC
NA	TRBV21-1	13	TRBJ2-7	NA	CASSKATAYEQYF	TGTGCCAGCAGCAAAGCAACGGCCTACGAGCAGTACTTC
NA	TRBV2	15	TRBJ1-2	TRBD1	CASGTGGAWDYGYTF	TGTGCCAGCGGGACAGGGGGCGCTTGGGACTATGGCTACACCTTC
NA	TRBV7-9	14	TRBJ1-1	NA	CASSLVSGEVPAFF	TGTGCCAGCAGCTTGGTTTCTGGTGAGGTTCCAGCTTTCTTT
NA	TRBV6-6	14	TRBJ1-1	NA	CASSQTGSITEAFF	TGTGCCAGCAGTCAAACAGGGTCCATCACTGAAGCTTTCTTT
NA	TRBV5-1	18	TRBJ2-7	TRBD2	CASSPGTSGTLSSYEQYF	TGCGCCAGCAGCCCGGGGACTAGCGGGACCTTGAGCTCCTACGAGCAGTACTTC
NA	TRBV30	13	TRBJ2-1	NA	CAWTRHTQGEQFF	TGTGCCTGGACCCGCCACACACAGGGTGAGCAGTTCTTC
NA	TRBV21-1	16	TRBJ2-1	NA	CASSKVGLQGADEQFF	TGTGCCAGCAGCAAAGTGGGTTTACAGGGGGCCGATGAGCAGTTCTTC
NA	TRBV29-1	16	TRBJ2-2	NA	CSVGGGSGVGTGELFF	TGCAGCGTTGGAGGTGGATCAGGGGTTGGGACCGGGGAGCTGTTTTTT
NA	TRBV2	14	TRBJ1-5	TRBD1	CASSWGQDNQPQHF	TGTGCCAGCAGTTGGGGACAGGACAATCAGCCCCAGCATTTT
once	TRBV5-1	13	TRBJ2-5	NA	CASRLGPQETQYF	TGCGCCAGCAGACTTGGGCCCCAAGAGACCCAGTACTTC